Listed here are 22 T cell receptor beta chains from one sample, sequenced in a study of blood T cell repertoires in COVID-19. Some clones are missing from TCRdb's copy, which holds only in-frame ones; the method was immunoSEQ multiplex PCR. The sample lists 130,000 or so clones; approximately 79% were seen once. The specimen was PBMCs or T cells enriched from blood (not recorded which). Source of these receptors: a man aged 40-49 years with acute COVID-19.

J is TRBJ2-2 and V is TRBV6-5, with 7 positions matching TRBD1. V lost 10 bases to trimming and J lost 0 bases; unmatched junction nucleotides: 5. CDR3 size: 14 residues. CDR1 and CDR2 from the germline V gene are MNHEY and SVGAGI. The CDR3 loop reads CAIPGQSNTGELFF. The CDR3 coding sequence is TGTGCCATCCCGGGACAGTCGAACACCGGGGAGCTGTTTTTT.

A few counts support this clone. The chain has TRBV9 and TRBJ2-3; no clear D gene. There are 14 residues in the CDR3. V dropped 3 bases and J dropped 2 bases, with 10 bases sitting between them. Germline loops: CDR1 SGDLS, CDR2 YYNGEE. The CDR3 is CASSGSVSTDTQYF. CDR3 DNA sequence: TGTGCCAGCAGCGGTTCAGTTTCCACAGATACGCAGTATTTT.

The chain recombines TRBV5-1 with TRBJ2-3, with D possibly matching TRBD1 (6 bases). Trimming pared 0 bases from V and 2 bases from J, leaving 7 bases between. Germline values: CDR1 SGHRS, CDR2 YFSETQ. CDR3 size: 14 residues. The CDR3 spells CASSLGQDTDTQYF. CDR3 in DNA: TGCGCCAGCAGCTTGGGACAGGACACAGATACGCAGTATTTT.

This clone was picked up one time. V is TRBV5-8 and J is TRBJ2-1; D is perhaps TRBD1 (5 bases). The V gene lost 2 bases and the J gene lost 2 bases, with 11 bases spanning the gap. The germline CDR1 and CDR2 sequences are SGHTS and YDEGEE. This CDR3 has 15 residues. The CDR3 region has the DNA TGTGCCAGCAGCTTTAAAGGGGCCCCCTACAATGAGCAGTTCTTC. Protein sequence: CASSFKGAPYNEQFF.

This clone occurred once. This chain uses TRBV19 with TRBJ1-2, with 7 bases aligning to TRBD1. V shed 8 bases and J 6 bases; nucleotides not matched to a gene: 9. CDR1 and CDR2 from the germline V gene are LNHDA and SQIVND (reference sequence). The CDR3 covers 13 residues. The CDR3 sequence: CASGDRLSDGYTF. Written as DNA, the CDR3 is TGTGCCAGTGGGGACAGATTAAGCGATGGCTACACCTTC.

This clone was recorded only once. The J gene is TRBJ1-5, the V gene TRBV2, with D perhaps TRBD1 (5 bases). Trimming pared 10 bases from V and 6 bases from J, leaving 16 bases between. The CDR3 runs 13 residues. Per the germline V gene, CDR1 is SNHLY and CDR2 is FYNNEI. The CDR3 is CATKGQGGQPQHF. The CDR3 region has the DNA TGTGCCACCAAAGGGCAGGGAGGTCAGCCCCAGCATTTT.

This clone has just one count. The gene calls are TRBV24-1 and TRBJ2-3; the match to TRBD1 covers 9 bases. Germline CDR1 reads KGHDR; CDR2 reads SFDVKD. The CDR3 totals 15 residues. V shed 5 bases, J shed 3 bases, and the junction held 5 bases outside the gene matches. CDR3 in amino acids: CATSGTGEVTDTQYF. The DNA of the CDR3 is TGTGCCACCAGTGGGACAGGGGAGGTAACAGATACGCAGTATTTT.

The chain links TRBV27 to TRBJ1-3; 8 nucleotides align to TRBD1. This CDR3 is built from 14 residues. Germline V gene lookup returns CDR1 MNHEY and CDR2 SMNVEV (reference sequence). The V and J ends lost 5 bases and 2 bases, in that order; junction bases with no gene match: 2. CDR3 residues: CASSLQGAGNTIYF. The CDR3, as DNA: TGTGCCAGCAGTCTACAGGGGGCTGGAAACACCATATATTTT.

V gene TRBV10-3 combines with J gene TRBJ1-2; D remains unclear. Germline lookup yields CDR1 ENHRY and CDR2 SYGVKD. The CDR3 has 14 amino acids. V gave up 4 bases and J gave up 8 bases, with 17 bases separating them. The CDR3 DNA is TGTGCCATCAGTGCCTACCTAAGGGAGGAGGGCTACACCTTC. It specifies CAISAYLREEGYTF.

The chain joins TRBV11-3 to TRBJ2-1; 10 positions agree with TRBD2. CDR1 and CDR2 (germline): SGHNT, YENEEA. The trim removed 5 bases at V and 3 bases at J, leaving 1 base unmatched. This CDR3 is built from 14 residues. The CDR3: CASSRTSGYNEQFF. The CDR3, as DNA: TGTGCCAGCAGCCGGACTAGCGGCTACAATGAGCAGTTCTTC.

This rearrangement joins TRBV19 to TRBJ1-1, with a possible D match to TRBD1 (5 bases). The V gene's germline CDR1 is LNHDA and CDR2 SQIVND (reference sequence). Trimming took off 5 bases at V and 4 bases at J, with 11 bases between the two ends. The CDR3 totals 13 residues. The CDR3 loop reads CASSSDSPTEAFF. The CDR3 DNA sequence: TGTGCCAGTAGTTCCGACAGCCCCACTGAAGCTTTCTTT.

The V call is TRBV14, the J call TRBJ2-2; 7 bases agree with TRBD2. The J segment lost 5 bases and the V segment lost 4 bases, leaving 7 bases of the junction unmatched. The CDR3 is made up of 15 amino acids. CDR1 is SGHDN, CDR2 FVKESK, per germline. CDR3 residues: CASSPLRLATGELFF. In nucleotides, the CDR3 is TGTGCCAGCAGCCCGCTAAGACTAGCAACCGGGGAGCTGTTTTTT.

The chain employs TRBV28 and TRBJ1-3; D is undetermined. From germline, CDR1 is MDHEN and CDR2 SYDVKM. The germline V and J ends were trimmed by 7 bases and 0 bases, with 10 bases remaining between them. The CDR3 extends over 14 amino acids. The CDR3: CASTNGGSGNTIYF. The CDR3 DNA reads TGTGCCAGCACCAACGGTGGCTCTGGAAACACCATATATTTT.

The chain combines TRBV3-1 (or the pseudogene TRBV3-2) with TRBJ1-5; 8 bases fit TRBD1. The ends lost 6 bases at V and 6 bases at J; junction bases unmatched: 4. Germline assignment: CDR1 LGHDT and CDR2 YNNKEL (reference sequence). The CDR3 is 13 residues long. The chain's CDR3 is CASSDRGTQPQHF. CDR3 DNA sequence: TGTGCCAGCAGTGACAGGGGTACTCAGCCCCAGCATTTT.

The CDR3: CASSGDRVGNQPQHF. The CDR3 nucleotides are TGTGCCAGCAGTGGCGACAGGGTAGGGAATCAGCCCCAGCATTTT. The chain employs TRBV2 and TRBJ1-5; 7 bases align to TRBD1. Trimming at V came to 4 bases and at J to 4 bases, leaving 7 bases not matched to a gene. The length of the CDR3 is 15 residues. The germline V gene encodes CDR1 SNHLY and CDR2 FYNNEI.

This chain joins TRBV13 and TRBJ1-4; 10 bases fit TRBD1. The CDR3 runs 16 residues. J was trimmed by 6 bases and V by 0 bases; bases with no gene match: 4. Germline V gene lookup returns CDR1 PRHDT and CDR2 FYEKMQ (reference sequence). For the CDR3, the DNA is TGTGCCAGCAGCTTAGGCCCCGGGACAGGGGATGAAAAACTGTTTTTT. Translation gives CASSLGPGTGDEKLFF.

This chain links TRBV28 with TRBJ1-1, with D maybe TRBD1 (5 bases). The CDR3 consists of 13 residues. V was trimmed by 8 bases and J by 1 base, leaving 11 bases between them. CDR1 MDHEN and CDR2 SYDVKM come from the germline V gene. CDR3 nucleotides: TGTGCCAGCGTCCCAGGGCAGAACACTGAAGCTTTCTTT. It encodes CASVPGQNTEAFF.

Written as DNA, the CDR3 is TGCGCCAGCTCCCTTTTGGGAGCCCGGAGCACAGATACGCAGTATTTT. It yields the protein CASSLLGARSTDTQYF. The rearrangement joins TRBV5-1 to TRBJ2-3, with a possible D match to TRBD2 (5 bases). The germline V gene has CDR1 SGHRS and CDR2 YFSETQ. There are 16 residues in the CDR3. With 7 bases removed from V and 0 bases from J, the gap between germline ends came to 18 bases.

This clone was found once. V is TRBV30 and J is TRBJ1-5; TRBD1 matches at 9 bases. Germline lookup yields CDR1 GTSNPN and CDR2 SVGIG (reference sequence). Germline trimming cut 2 bases from V and 5 bases from J; bases unmatched to any gene: 4. The CDR3 loop spans 14 amino acids. CDR3: CAWSRTGDYQPQHF. In DNA form, the CDR3 reads TGTGCCTGGAGTCGGACAGGGGATTATCAGCCCCAGCATTTT.

DNA for the CDR3: TGCAGTGCTAGTAGGACTAGCGGGCTAATGAGCACAGATACGCAGTATTTT. This codes for CSASRTSGLMSTDTQYF. The V gene is TRBV20-1, the J gene TRBJ2-3; TRBD2 matches at 11 bases. Germline loops: CDR1 DFQATT, CDR2 SNEGSKA (reference sequence). The CDR3 covers 17 residues. Unmatched junction bases numbered 8, after V lost 3 bases and J lost 0 bases.

The rearrangement joins TRBV11-1 to TRBJ2-1; the match to TRBD2 covers 8 bases. Germline CDR1 reads SGHAT; CDR2 reads FQDESV (reference sequence). There are 15 residues in the CDR3. Unmatched junction bases numbered 7, after V lost 3 bases and J lost 6 bases. CDR3 DNA sequence: TGTGCCAGCAGCTTCCGCGGGGGGTGGGGCAATGAGCAGTTCTTC. Translated: CASSFRGGWGNEQFF.

J is TRBJ2-5 and V is TRBV6-1; no firm D call. Trimming took off 1 base at V and 12 bases at J, with 12 bases between the two ends. CDR3 length: 12 amino acids. CDR1 MNHNS and CDR2 SASEGT come from the germline V gene. The DNA for the CDR3 is TGTGCCAGCAGTGAAGGGAGCACCGGAGAGTACTTC. Its protein is CASSEGSTGEYF.